This T cell receptor beta chain was profiled in a study of cytotoxic CD8 clonotypes in ibrutinib-treated CLL. For the study at large: The study included 11 relapsed/refractory and roughly 15 treatment-naive patients; 17 to 18 had IGHV unmutated disease. Responses comprised about 25 partial and 2 complete; at median approximately six years, approximately 15 remained remitted and some twelve progressed. Whole-study findings and limits: Exceeding age-matched healthy donors, baseline clonality also tracked the counts of circulating CD8+ T cells.

The CDR3 consists of 16 residues. The V gene end was trimmed by 1 base and the J gene end by 4 bases; junction bases not matched to a gene: 9. Germline CDR1 SGHTA, CDR2 FQGNSA. The table came from immunoSEQ multiplex PCR; TCRdb's copy has only in-frame clones and leaves some out. The sample shows 130,000 to 150,000 clones, about four fifths of them seen only once. To note about this clone: Its antigen is undetermined.

The TCR was taken from a human donor with chronic lymphocytic leukemia. The chain joins TRBV7-2 to TRBJ2-7, with TRBD2 identical over 8 bases. Sequences were derived from PBMCs, sampled after 12 months of ibrutinib treatment. CDR3 DNA sequence: TGTGCCAGCAGCTTAGAAGCGGGAGTGACCGCGTACGAGCAGTACTTC. Translating gives CASSLEAGVTAYEQYF.